The 7 T cell receptor beta chains presented below share a single source sample, sequenced in a study of blood T cell repertoires in COVID-19 (dated by TCRdb to 2020 to 2021). Receptors were amplified or captured by the immunoSEQ multiplex PCR assay. Entries here come from immuneACCESS through TCRdb and include only in-frame sequences with V and J called. Some clones fail to appear in such tables; in the studies checked, an unresolved V gene covers under half of the shortfall, and the cause of the remainder is unknown. A total of approximately 65,000 clones appear in this sample, around 90% of them only once. The ten largest clones take up under 0.65% of the sample. Sequencing used peripheral blood. These receptors came from a man aged 50-60 years with COVID-19, enrolled during active disease.

The chain is built from TRBV5-1 and TRBJ2-5; perhaps TRBD1 as D (6 bases). Germline values: CDR1 SGHRS, CDR2 YFSETQ. This CDR3 spans 15 amino acids. V lost 1 base and J lost 5, with 15 bases in between. The CDR3 nucleotides read TGCGCCAGCAGCTTGTGGTTGGGGGCCGGCGAGACCCAGTACTTC. Amino acid sequence: CASSLWLGAGETQYF.

This clone occurred once. The chain's CDR3 is CASSLTGQGNIQYF. The CDR3 coding sequence is TGCGCCAGCAGCTTGACAGGACAGGGAAACATTCAGTACTTC. V and J are TRBV5-1 and TRBJ2-4, with 8 bases identical to TRBD1. Germline CDR1 and CDR2: SGHRS and YFSETQ. The junction had 3 bases not matched to a gene; V was cut back by 1 base and J by 6 bases. The CDR3 length is 14 residues.

This chain joins TRBV5-1 and TRBJ2-5, with D possibly being TRBD1 (5 bases). Trimming shortened V by 4 bases and J by 2 bases, and 12 bases separated the two germline ends. The length of the CDR3 is 14 residues. From germline, CDR1 is SGHRS and CDR2 YFSETQ. CDR3 in DNA: TGCGCCAGCAGCCCACGAAGGGGACAAGAGACCCAGTACTTC. Protein sequence: CASSPRRGQETQYF.

V is TRBV28 and J is TRBJ2-4; the match to TRBD1 covers 12 bases. In germline, CDR1 is MDHEN, CDR2 SYDVKM. With 1 base clipped from V and 8 bases from J, the junction kept 3 bases outside the gene matches. The CDR3 contains 15 residues. In DNA form, the CDR3 reads TGTGCCAGCAGTTTATCGGGACAGGGGGCGGACATTCAGTACTTC. Protein: CASSLSGQGADIQYF.

The rearrangement links TRBV19 to TRBJ2-5, with D maybe TRBD1 (6 bases). The V gene's germline CDR1 is LNHDA and CDR2 SQIVND (reference sequence). CDR3 length: 19 amino acids. V shed 1 base and J shed 5 bases, with 26 bases lying between them. The CDR3 spells CASSIGVTGSLPDPETQYF. The DNA for the CDR3 is TGTGCCAGTAGTATAGGGGTAACAGGGTCTCTACCTGATCCCGAGACCCAGTACTTC.

This clone was recorded once. This CDR3 reads CASSIIAGDQPQHF. The DNA of the CDR3 is TGTGCCAGTAGTATAATTGCAGGGGATCAGCCCCAGCATTTT. The chain carries TRBV19 and TRBJ1-5; D is possibly TRBD1 (6 bases). The CDR3 is 14 residues long. The ends were cut back, 2 bases at V and 5 bases at J, with 10 bases in the middle. Looked up from germline, CDR1 is LNHDA and CDR2 is SQIVND (reference sequence).

This chain connects TRBV12-3 or TRBV12-4 to TRBJ1-5; 8 bases map to TRBD1. The CDR3 contains 13 residues. V was clipped by 6 bases and J by 2 bases; unmatched bases: 0. CDR3 in amino acids: CASRTGGNQPQHF. The CDR3 coding sequence is TGTGCCAGCAGGACAGGGGGCAATCAGCCCCAGCATTTT.